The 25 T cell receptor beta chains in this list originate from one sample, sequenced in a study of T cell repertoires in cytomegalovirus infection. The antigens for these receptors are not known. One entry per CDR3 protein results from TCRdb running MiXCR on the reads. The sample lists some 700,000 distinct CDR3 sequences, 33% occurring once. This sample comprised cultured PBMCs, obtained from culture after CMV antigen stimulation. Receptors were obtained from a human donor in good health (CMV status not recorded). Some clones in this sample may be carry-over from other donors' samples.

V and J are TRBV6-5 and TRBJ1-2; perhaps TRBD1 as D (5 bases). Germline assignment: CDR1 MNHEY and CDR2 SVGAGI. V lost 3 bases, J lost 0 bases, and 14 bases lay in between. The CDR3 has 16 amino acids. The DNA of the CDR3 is TGTGCCAGCAGTTATACGAGGGGCACCGCTAACTATGGCTACACCTTC. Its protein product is CASSYTRGTANYGYTF.

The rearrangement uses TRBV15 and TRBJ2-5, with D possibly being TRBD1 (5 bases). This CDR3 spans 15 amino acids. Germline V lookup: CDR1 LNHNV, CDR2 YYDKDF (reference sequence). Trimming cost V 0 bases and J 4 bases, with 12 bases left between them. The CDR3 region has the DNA TGTGCCACCAGCAGAGATTTAGGGGTTGGAGAGACCCAGTACTTC. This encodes CATSRDLGVGETQYF.

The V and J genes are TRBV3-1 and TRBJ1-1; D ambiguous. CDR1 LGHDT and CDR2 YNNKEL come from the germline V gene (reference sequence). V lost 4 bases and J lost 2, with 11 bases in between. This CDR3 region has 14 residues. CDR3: CASSLQSVNTEAFF. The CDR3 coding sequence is TGTGCCAGCAGCCTGCAATCCGTAAACACTGAAGCTTTCTTT.

CDR3 in amino acids: CASSYIGGQAFF. CDR3 nucleotides: TGTGCCAGCAGTTACATCGGTGGGCAAGCTTTCTTT. The chain has TRBV6-2 or TRBV6-3 and TRBJ1-1; D ambiguous. This CDR3 contains 12 residues. Trimming took off 2 bases at V and 9 bases at J, with 10 bases between the two ends. CDR1 is MNHEY and CDR2 is SVGEGT in the germline V gene.

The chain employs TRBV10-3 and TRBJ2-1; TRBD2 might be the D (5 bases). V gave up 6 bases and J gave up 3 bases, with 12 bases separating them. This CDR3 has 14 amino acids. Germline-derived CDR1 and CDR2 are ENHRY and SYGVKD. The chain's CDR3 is CAISGELLYNEQFF. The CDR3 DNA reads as TGTGCCATCAGCGGGGAACTACTCTACAATGAGCAGTTCTTC.

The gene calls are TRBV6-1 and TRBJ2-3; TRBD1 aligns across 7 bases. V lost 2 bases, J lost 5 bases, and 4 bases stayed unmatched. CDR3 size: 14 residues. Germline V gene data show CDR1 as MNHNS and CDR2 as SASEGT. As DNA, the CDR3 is TGTGCCAGCAGTGAAAGGGGGCATGGAGATACGCAGTATTTT. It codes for CASSERGHGDTQYF.

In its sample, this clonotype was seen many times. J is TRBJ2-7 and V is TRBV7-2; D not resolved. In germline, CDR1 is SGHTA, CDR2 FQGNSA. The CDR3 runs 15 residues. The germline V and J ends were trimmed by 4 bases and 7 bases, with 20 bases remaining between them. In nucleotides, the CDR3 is TGTGCCAGCAGCTCCCCCAGAGGTGGGATGGGGGAGCAGTACTTC. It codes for CASSSPRGGMGEQYF.

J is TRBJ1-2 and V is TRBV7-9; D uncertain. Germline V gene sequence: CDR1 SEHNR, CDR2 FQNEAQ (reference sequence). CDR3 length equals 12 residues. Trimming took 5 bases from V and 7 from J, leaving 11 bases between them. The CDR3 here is CASSPRGRGYTF. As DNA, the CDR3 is TGTGCCAGCAGCCCCCGTGGCCGTGGCTACACCTTC.

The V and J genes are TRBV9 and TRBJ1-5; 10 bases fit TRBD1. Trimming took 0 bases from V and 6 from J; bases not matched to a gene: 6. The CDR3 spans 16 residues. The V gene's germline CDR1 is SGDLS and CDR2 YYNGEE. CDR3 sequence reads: CASSVGTGTGVQPQHF. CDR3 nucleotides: TGTGCCAGCAGCGTAGGAACCGGGACAGGGGTTCAGCCCCAGCATTTT.

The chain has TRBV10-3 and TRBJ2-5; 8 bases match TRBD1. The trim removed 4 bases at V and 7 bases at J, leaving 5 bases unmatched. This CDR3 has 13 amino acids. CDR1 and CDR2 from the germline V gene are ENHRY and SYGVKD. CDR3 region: CAISGDRTGTQYF. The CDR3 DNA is TGTGCCATCAGTGGGGACAGGACGGGGACCCAGTACTTC.

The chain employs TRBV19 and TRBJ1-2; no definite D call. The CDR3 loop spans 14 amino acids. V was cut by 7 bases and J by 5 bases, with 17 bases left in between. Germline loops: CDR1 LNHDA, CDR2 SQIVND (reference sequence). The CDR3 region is CASISMREGYGYTF. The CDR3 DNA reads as TGTGCCAGTATTAGCATGAGGGAGGGTTATGGCTACACCTTC.

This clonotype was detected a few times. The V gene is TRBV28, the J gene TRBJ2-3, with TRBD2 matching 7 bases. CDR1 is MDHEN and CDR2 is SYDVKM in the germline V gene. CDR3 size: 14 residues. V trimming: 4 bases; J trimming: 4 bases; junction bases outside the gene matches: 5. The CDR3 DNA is TGTGCCAGCAGTTCTGCGGGAGACGCAGATACGCAGTATTTT. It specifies CASSSAGDADTQYF.

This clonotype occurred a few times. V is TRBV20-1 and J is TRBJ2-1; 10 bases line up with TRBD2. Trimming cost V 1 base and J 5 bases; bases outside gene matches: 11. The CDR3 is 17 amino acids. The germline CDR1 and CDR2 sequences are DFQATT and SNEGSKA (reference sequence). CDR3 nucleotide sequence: TGCAGTGCTAGAGGGACTAGCGGAAGGGGGGTACACAATGAGCAGTTCTTC. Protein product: CSARGTSGRGVHNEQFF.

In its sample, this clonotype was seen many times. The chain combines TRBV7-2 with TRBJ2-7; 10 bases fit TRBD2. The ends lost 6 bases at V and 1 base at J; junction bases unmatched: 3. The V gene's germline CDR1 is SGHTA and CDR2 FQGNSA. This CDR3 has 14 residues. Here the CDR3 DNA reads TGTGCCAGCAGAATTAGCGGGGGGTCCTACGAGCAGTACTTC. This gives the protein CASRISGGSYEQYF.

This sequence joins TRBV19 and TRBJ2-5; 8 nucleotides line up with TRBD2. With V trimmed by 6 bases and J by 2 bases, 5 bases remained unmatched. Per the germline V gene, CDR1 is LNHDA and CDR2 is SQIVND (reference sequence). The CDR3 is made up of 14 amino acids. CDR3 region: CASSGGARQETQYF. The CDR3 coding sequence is TGTGCCAGTAGCGGGGGGGCCCGGCAAGAGACCCAGTACTTC.

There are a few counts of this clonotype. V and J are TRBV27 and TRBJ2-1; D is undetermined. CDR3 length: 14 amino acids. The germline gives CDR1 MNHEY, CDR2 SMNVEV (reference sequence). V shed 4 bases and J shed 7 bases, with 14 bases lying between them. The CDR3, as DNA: TGTGCCAGCAGTTCGGCAGGTCTCGGGAATGAGCAGTTCTTC. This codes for CASSSAGLGNEQFF.

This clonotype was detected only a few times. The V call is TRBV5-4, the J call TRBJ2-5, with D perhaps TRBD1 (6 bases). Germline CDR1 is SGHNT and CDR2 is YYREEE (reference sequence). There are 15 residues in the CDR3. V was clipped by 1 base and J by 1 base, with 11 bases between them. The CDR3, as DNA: TGTGCCAGCAGCTTGCCCGGACAGATCCAAGAGACCCAGTACTTC. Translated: CASSLPGQIQETQYF. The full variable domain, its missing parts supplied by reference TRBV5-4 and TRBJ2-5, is ETGVTQSPTHLIKTRGQQVTLRCSSQSGHNTVSWYQQALGQGPQFIFQYYREEENGRGNFPPRFSGLQFPNYSSELNVNALELDDSALYLCASSLPGQIQETQYFGPGTRLLVL.

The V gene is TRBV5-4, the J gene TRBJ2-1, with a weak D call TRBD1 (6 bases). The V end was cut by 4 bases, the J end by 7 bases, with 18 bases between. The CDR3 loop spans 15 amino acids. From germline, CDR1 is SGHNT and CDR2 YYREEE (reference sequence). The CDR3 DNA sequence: TGTGCCAGCAGCAGACCGACAGGAGTGGTAAATGAGCAGTTCTTC. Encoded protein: CASSRPTGVVNEQFF. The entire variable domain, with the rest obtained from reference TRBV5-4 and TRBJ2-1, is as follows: ETGVTQSPTHLIKTRGQQVTLRCSSQSGHNTVSWYQQALGQGPQFIFQYYREEENGRGNFPPRFSGLQFPNYSSELNVNALELDDSALYLCASSRPTGVVNEQFFGPGTRLTVL.

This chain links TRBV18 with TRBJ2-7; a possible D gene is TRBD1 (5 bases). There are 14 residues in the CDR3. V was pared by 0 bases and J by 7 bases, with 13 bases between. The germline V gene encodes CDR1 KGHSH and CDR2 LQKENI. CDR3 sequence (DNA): TGTGCCAGCTCACCACCGGTACCCAGGGAAGAGCAGTACTTC. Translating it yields CASSPPVPREEQYF.

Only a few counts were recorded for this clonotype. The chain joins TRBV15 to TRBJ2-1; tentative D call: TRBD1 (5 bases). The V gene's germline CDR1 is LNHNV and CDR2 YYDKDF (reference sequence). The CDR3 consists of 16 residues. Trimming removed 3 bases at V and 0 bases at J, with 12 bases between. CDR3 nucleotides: TGTGCCACCAGCAGGACAGACGCTTTCTCCTACAATGAGCAGTTCTTC. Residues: CATSRTDAFSYNEQFF.

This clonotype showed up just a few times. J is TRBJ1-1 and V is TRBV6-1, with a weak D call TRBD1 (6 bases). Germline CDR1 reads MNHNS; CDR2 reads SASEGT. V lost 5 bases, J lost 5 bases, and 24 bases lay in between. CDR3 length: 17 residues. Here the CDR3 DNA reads TGTGCCAGCAGTCAACCTTCCGGGGGGGCTGGGGGAACTGAAGCTTTCTTT. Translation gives CASSQPSGGAGGTEAFF.

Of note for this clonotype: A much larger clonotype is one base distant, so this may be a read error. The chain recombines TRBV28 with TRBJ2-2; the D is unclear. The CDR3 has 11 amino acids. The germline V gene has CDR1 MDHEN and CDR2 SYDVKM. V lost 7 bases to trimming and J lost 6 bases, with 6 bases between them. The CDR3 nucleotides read TGTGCCAGCACCTTACCCGGGGAGCTGTTTTTT. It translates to CASTLPGELFF.

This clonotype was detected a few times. This CDR3 is CASSIEEGAVDGYTF. The CDR3 nucleotides read TGTGCCAGTAGTATAGAAGAGGGGGCGGTCGATGGCTACACCTTC. V is TRBV19 and J is TRBJ1-2; the match to TRBD1 covers 7 bases. Trimming removed 0 bases from V and 6 bases from J; junction bases left unmatched: 7. The CDR3 contains 15 residues. The germline V gene encodes CDR1 LNHDA and CDR2 SQIVND (reference sequence).

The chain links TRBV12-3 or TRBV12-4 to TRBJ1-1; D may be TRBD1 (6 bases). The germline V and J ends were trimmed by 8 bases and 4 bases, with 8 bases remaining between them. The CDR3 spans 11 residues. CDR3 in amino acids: CASVRGTEAFF. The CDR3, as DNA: TGTGCCAGCGTCAGGGGCACTGAAGCTTTCTTT.

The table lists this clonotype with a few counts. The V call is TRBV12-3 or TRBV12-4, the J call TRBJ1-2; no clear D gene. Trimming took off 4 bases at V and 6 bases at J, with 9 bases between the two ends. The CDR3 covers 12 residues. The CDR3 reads CASSSGLNGYTF. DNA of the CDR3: TGTGCCAGCAGTTCCGGGTTAAATGGCTACACCTTC.